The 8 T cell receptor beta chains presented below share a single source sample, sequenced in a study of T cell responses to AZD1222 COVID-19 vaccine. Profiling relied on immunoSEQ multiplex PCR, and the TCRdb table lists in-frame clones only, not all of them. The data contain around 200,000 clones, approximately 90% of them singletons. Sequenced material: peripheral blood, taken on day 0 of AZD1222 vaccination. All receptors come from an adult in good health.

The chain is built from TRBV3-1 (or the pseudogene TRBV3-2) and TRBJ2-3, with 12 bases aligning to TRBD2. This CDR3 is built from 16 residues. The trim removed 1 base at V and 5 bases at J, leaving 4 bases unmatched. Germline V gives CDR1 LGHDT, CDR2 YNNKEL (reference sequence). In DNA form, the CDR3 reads TGTGCCAGCAGCCAAGGACTAGCGGGAGAGGAAGATACGCAGTATTTT. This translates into CASSQGLAGEEDTQYF.

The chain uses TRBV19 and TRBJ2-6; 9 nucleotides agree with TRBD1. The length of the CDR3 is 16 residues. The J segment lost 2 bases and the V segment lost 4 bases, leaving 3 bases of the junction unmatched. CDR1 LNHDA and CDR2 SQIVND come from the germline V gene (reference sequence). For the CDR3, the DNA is TGTGCCAGTAGTACCGGGACAGGGCCTGGGGCCAACGTCCTGACTTTC. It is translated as CASSTGTGPGANVLTF. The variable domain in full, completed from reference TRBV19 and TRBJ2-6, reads DGGITQSPKYLFRKEGQNVTLSCEQNLNHDAMYWYRQDPGQGLRLIYYSQIVNDFQKGDIAEGYSVSREKKESFPLTVTSAQKNPTAFYLCASSTGTGPGANVLTFGAGSRLTVL.

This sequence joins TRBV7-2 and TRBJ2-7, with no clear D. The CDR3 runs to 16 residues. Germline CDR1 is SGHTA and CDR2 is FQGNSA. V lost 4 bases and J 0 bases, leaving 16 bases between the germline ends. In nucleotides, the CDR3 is TGTGCCAGCAGCTCCCCCTGGGCCACCGGCTCCTACGAGCAGTACTTC. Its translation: CASSSPWATGSYEQYF.

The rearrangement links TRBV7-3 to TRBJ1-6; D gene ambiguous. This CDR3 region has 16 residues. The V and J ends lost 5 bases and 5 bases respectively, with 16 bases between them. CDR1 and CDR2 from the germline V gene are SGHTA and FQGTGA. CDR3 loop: CASSDRAGGDNSPLHF. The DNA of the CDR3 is TGTGCCAGCAGCGACCGGGCAGGCGGGGATAATTCACCCCTCCACTTT.

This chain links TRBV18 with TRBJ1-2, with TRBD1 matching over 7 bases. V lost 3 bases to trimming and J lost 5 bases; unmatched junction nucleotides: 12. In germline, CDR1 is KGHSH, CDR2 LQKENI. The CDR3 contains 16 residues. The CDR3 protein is CASSPGDSFPLYGYTF. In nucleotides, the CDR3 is TGTGCCAGCTCACCCGGGGACAGCTTTCCCCTATATGGCTACACCTTC.

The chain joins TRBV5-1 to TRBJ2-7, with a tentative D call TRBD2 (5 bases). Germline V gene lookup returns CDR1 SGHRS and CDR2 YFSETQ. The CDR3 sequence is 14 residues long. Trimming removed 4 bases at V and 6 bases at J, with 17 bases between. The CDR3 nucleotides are TGCGCCAGCAGCCCAACGCAGGACTGGGGCGAGCAGTACTTC. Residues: CASSPTQDWGEQYF.

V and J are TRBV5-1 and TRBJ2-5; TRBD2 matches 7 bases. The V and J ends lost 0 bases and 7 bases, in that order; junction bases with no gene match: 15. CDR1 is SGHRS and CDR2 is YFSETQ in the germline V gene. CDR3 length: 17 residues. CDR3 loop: CASSLGGPLRELGTQYF. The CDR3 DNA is TGCGCCAGCAGCTTGGGAGGGCCGTTGCGGGAGCTGGGGACCCAGTACTTC.

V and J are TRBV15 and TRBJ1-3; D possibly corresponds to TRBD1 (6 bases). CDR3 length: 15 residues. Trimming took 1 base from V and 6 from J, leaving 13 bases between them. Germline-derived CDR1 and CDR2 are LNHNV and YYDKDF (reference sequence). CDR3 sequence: CATSRGPGVENTIYF. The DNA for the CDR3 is TGTGCCACCAGCAGAGGACCAGGGGTTGAAAACACCATATATTTT.